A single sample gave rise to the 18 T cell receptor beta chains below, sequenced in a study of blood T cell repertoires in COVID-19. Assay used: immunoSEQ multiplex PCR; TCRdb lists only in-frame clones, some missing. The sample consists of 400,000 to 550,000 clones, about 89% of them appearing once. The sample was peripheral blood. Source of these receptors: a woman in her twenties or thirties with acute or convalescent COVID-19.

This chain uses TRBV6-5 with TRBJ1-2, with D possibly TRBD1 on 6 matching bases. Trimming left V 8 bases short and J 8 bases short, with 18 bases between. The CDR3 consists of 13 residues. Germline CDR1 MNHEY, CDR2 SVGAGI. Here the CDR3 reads CASPTPGAQGYTF. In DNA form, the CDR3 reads TGTGCCAGCCCCACCCCAGGGGCTCAAGGCTACACCTTC.

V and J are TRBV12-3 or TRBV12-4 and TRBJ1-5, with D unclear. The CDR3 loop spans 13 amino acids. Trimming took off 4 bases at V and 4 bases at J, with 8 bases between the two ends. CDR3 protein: CASSSLENQPQHF. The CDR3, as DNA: TGTGCCAGCAGTTCCCTCGAGAATCAGCCCCAGCATTTT.

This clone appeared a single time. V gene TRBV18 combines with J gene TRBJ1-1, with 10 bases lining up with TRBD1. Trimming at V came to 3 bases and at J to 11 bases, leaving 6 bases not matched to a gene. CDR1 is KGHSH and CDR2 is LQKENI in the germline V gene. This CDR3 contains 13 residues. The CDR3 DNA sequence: TGTGCCAGCTCACCTGGACAGGGGGTGAGGGCTTTCTTT. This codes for CASSPGQGVRAFF.

CDR3 coding DNA: TGCGCCAGCAGCCGTCCCGGTGCGGACCGGGGTACTGCCGGGGAGCTGTTTTTT. Translation: CASSRPGADRGTAGELFF. The V and J genes are TRBV4-1 and TRBJ2-2; a possible D gene is TRBD2 (5 bases). In germline, CDR1 is MGHRA, CDR2 YSYEKL. The V end was cut by 4 bases, the J end by 6 bases, with 24 bases between. This CDR3 has 18 residues.

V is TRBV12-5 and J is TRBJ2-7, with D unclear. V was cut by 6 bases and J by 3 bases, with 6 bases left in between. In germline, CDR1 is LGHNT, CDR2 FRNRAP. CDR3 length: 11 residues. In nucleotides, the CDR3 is TGTGCTAGTGGCCAGAACTACGAGCAGTACTTC. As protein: CASGQNYEQYF.

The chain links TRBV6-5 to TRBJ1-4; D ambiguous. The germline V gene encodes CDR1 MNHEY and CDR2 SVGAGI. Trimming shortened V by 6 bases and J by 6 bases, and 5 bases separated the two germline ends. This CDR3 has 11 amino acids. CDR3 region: CASRRDEKLFF. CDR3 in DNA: TGTGCCAGCAGGCGGGATGAAAAACTGTTTTTT.

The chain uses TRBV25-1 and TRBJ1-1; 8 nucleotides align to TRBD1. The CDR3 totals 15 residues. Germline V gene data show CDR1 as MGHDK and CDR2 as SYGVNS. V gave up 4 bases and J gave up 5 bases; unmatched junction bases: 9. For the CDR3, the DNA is TGTGCCAGCAGTGTCGGGACAGGTTTTTTTACTGAAGCTTTCTTT. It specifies CASSVGTGFFTEAFF.

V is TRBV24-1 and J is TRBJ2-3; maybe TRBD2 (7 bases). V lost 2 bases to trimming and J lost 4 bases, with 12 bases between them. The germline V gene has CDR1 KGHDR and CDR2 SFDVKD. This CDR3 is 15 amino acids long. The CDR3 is CATSDSRGAADTQYF. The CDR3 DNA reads TGTGCCACCAGTGATTCTCGGGGGGCGGCAGATACGCAGTATTTT.

For the CDR3, the DNA is TGTGCCAGCAGCCAAGGGCTGGGACTCCGATTAGCCAAAAACATTCAGTACTTC. Protein product: CASSQGLGLRLAKNIQYF. The chain recombines TRBV3-1 (or the pseudogene TRBV3-2) with TRBJ2-4, with TRBD2 as a possible D gene (6 bases). The CDR3 is made up of 18 amino acids. Trimming pared 1 base from V and 0 bases from J, leaving 16 bases between. CDR1 and CDR2 from the germline V gene are LGHDT and YNNKEL (reference sequence).

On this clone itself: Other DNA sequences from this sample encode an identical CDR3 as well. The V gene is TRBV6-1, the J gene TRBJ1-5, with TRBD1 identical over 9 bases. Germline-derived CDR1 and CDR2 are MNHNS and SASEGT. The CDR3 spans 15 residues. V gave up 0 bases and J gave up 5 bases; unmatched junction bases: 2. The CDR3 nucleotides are TGTGCCAGCAGTGAAGCTGGACAGGGGTATCAGCCCCAGCATTTT. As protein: CASSEAGQGYQPQHF.

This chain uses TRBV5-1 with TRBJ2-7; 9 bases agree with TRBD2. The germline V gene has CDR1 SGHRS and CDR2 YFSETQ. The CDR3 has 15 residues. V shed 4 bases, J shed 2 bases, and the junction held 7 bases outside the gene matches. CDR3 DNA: TGCGCCAGCAGCCGGGCGGGACTAGCCACCTACGAGCAGTACTTC. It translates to CASSRAGLATYEQYF.

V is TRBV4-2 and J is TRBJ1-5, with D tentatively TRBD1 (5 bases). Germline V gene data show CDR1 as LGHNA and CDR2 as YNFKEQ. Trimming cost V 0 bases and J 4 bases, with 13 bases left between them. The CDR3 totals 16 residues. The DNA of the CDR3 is TGTGCCAGCAGCCAAGAAGGAGGGACGGTTAATCAGCCCCAGCATTTT. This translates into CASSQEGGTVNQPQHF.

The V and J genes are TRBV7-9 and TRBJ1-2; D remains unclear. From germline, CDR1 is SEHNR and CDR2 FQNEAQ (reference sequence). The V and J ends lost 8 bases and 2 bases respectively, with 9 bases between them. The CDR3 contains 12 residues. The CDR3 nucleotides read TGTGCCAGCGGGAGGGAGAACTATGGCTACACCTTC. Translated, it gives CASGRENYGYTF.

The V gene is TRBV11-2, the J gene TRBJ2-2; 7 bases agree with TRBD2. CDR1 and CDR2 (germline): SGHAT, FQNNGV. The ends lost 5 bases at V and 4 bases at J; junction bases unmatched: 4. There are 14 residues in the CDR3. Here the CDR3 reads CASSPGGSTGELFF. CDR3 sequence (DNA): TGTGCCAGCAGCCCCGGGGGGAGCACCGGGGAGCTGTTTTTT. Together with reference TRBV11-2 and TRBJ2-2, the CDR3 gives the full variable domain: EAGVAQSPRYKIIEKRQSVAFWCNPISGHATLYWYQQILGQGPKLLIQFQNNGVVDDSQLPKDRFSAERLKGVDSTLKIQPAKLEDSAVYLCASSPGGSTGELFFGEGSRLTVL.

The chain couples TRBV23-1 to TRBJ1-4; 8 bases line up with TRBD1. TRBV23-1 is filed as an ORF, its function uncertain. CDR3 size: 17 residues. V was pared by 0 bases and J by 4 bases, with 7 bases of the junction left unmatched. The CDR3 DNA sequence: TGCGCCAGCAGTCAATCGCAGGGGGCGCGGGGTAATGAAAAACTGTTTTTT. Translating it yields CASSQSQGARGNEKLFF.

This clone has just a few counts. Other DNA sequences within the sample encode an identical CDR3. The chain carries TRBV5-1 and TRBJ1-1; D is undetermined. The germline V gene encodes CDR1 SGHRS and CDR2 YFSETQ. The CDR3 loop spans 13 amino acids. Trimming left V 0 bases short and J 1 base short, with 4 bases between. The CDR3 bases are TGCGCCAGCAGCTTGGCGGGGAACACTGAAGCTTTCTTT. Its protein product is CASSLAGNTEAFF.

In DNA, the CDR3 is TGTGCCAGCAGCCAAGACGGGGGGGGCCCATCCTCCTACGAGCAGTACTTC. The encoded protein is CASSQDGGGPSSYEQYF. The J gene is TRBJ2-7, the V gene TRBV4-2, with TRBD2 matching over 8 bases. CDR1 LGHNA and CDR2 YNFKEQ come from the germline V gene. CDR3 length equals 17 residues. Trimming at V came to 0 bases and at J to 0 bases, leaving 7 bases not matched to a gene.

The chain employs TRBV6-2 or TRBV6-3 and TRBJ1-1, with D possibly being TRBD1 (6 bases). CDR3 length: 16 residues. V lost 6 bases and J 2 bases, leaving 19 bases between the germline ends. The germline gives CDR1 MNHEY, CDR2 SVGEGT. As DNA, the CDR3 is TGTGCCAGCAGCCCTCAGAAACAGGGATTTAACACTGAAGCTTTCTTT. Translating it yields CASSPQKQGFNTEAFF.